The rows below give T cell receptor beta chains drawn from one sample of a study of cytomegalovirus exposure and HLA in healthy donors. Only in-frame clones appear in the TCRdb table, and some are missing; sequencing was by immunoSEQ multiplex PCR. This sample has 80,000 to 100,000 clones; around 70% occur once, and the top ten carry approximately 20%. The specimen sequenced was PBMCs. These TCRs come from a man aged 25-45 years in good health and CMV-seropositive. CDR3s include the opening cysteine and the closing phenylalanine or tryptophan. The D gene is left open where the match is weak. The size of a clone is reported for some rows only, either as once, few or many, or as a class for expanded clones.

v_gene: TRBV28
d_gene: TRBD1
j_gene: TRBJ1-4
abundance: NA
len: 13
CDR3aa: CASSGTGEVKLFF
CDR3nt: TGTGCCAGCAGCGGGACAGGGGAGGTGAAACTGTTTTTT

v_gene: TRBV5-5
d_gene: NA
j_gene: TRBJ2-3
abundance: few
len: 12
CDR3aa: CASSLGEDTQYF
CDR3nt: TGTGCCAGCAGTTTAGGGGAAGATACGCAGTATTTT

v_gene: TRBV6-1
d_gene: NA
j_gene: TRBJ1-6
abundance: NA
len: 13
CDR3aa: CASRTDFNSPLHF
CDR3nt: TGTGCCAGCAGGACAGACTTTAATTCACCCCTCCACTTT

v_gene: TRBV11-3
d_gene: TRBD1
j_gene: TRBJ2-7
abundance: NA
len: 15
CDR3aa: CASSRGQGGTYEQYF
CDR3nt: TGTGCCAGCAGCCGTGGACAGGGAGGCACCTACGAGCAGTACTTC

v_gene: TRBV4-3
d_gene: NA
j_gene: TRBJ1-5
abundance: NA
len: 17
CDR3aa: CASSQERQRTFNQPQHF
CDR3nt: TGCGCCAGCAGCCAAGAGCGACAGCGTACCTTCAATCAGCCCCAGCATTTT

v_gene: TRBV7-9
d_gene: TRBD1
j_gene: TRBJ2-1
abundance: NA
len: 18
CDR3aa: CASSHVVRTGGMYNEQFF
CDR3nt: TGTGCCAGCAGCCATGTGGTCCGGACAGGGGGAATGTACAATGAGCAGTTCTTC

v_gene: TRBV6-1
d_gene: NA
j_gene: TRBJ1-1
abundance: NA
len: 14
CDR3aa: CASSERRVDTEAFF
CDR3nt: TGTGCCAGCAGTGAAAGGAGGGTGGACACTGAAGCTTTCTTT

v_gene: TRBV7-3
d_gene: NA
j_gene: TRBJ1-6
abundance: NA
len: 16
CDR3aa: CASSLKGRYSNSPLHF
CDR3nt: TGTGCCAGCAGCCTCAAGGGGCGCTATAGTAATTCACCCCTCCACTTT

v_gene: TRBV7-2
d_gene: NA
j_gene: TRBJ2-3
abundance: NA
len: 15
CDR3aa: CASSGGGYPSDTQYF
CDR3nt: TGTGCCAGCAGCGGAGGCGGCTACCCCTCAGATACGCAGTATTTT

v_gene: TRBV27
d_gene: NA
j_gene: TRBJ1-1
abundance: NA
len: 14
CDR3aa: CASSLSPRDTEAFF
CDR3nt: TGTGCCAGCAGTTTATCCCCGAGGGACACTGAAGCTTTCTTT

v_gene: TRBV6-5
d_gene: TRBD2
j_gene: TRBJ2-7
abundance: NA
len: 14
CDR3aa: CASSRLAAALEQYF
CDR3nt: TGTGCCAGCAGTCGACTAGCAGCCGCTCTCGAGCAGTACTTC

v_gene: TRBV7-6
d_gene: TRBD1
j_gene: TRBJ2-7
abundance: few
len: 14
CDR3aa: CASSLEGATYEQYF
CDR3nt: TGTGCCAGCAGCTTAGAGGGGGCTACCTACGAGCAGTACTTC

v_gene: TRBV5-1
d_gene: NA
j_gene: TRBJ1-6
abundance: NA
len: 14
CDR3aa: CASSAGNTNSPLHF
CDR3nt: TGCGCCAGCAGCGCCGGGAATACAAATTCACCCCTCCACTTT

v_gene: TRBV5-1
d_gene: NA
j_gene: TRBJ2-1
abundance: NA
len: 14
CDR3aa: CASSLGLASNEQFF
CDR3nt: TGCGCCAGCAGCTTGGGCCTAGCTAGCAATGAGCAGTTCTTC

v_gene: TRBV28
d_gene: NA
j_gene: TRBJ1-2
abundance: NA
len: 13
CDR3aa: CASSPTGGRGYTF
CDR3nt: TGTGCCAGCAGTCCCACGGGGGGCCGGGGCTACACCTTC

v_gene: TRBV6-5
d_gene: NA
j_gene: TRBJ1-1
abundance: once
len: 15
CDR3aa: CASSYAAHLNTEAFF
CDR3nt: TGTGCCAGCAGTTATGCGGCCCACTTGAACACTGAAGCTTTCTTT

v_gene: TRBV29-1
d_gene: NA
j_gene: TRBJ2-5
abundance: NA
len: 10
CDR3aa: CSVGRETQYF
CDR3nt: TGCAGCGTTGGGAGAGAGACCCAGTACTTC

v_gene: TRBV6-5
d_gene: TRBD1
j_gene: TRBJ1-5
abundance: NA
len: 14
CDR3aa: CASTDRGANQPQHF
CDR3nt: TGTGCCAGCACCGACAGGGGGGCGAATCAGCCCCAGCATTTT